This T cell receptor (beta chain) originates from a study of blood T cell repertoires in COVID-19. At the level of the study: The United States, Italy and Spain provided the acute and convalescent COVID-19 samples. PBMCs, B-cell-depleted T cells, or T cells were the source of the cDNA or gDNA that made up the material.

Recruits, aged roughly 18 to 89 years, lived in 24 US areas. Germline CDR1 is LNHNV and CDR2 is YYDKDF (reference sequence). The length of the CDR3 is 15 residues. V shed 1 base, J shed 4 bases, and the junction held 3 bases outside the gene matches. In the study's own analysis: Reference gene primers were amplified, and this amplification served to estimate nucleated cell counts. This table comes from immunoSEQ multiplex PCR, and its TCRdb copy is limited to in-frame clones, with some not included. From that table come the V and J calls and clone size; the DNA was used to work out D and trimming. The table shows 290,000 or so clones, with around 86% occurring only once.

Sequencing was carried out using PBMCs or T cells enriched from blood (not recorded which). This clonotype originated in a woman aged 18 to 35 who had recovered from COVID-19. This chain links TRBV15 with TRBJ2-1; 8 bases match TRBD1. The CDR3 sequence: CATSRAGGAYNEQFF. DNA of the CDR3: TGTGCCACCAGCAGAGCAGGGGGCGCTTACAATGAGCAGTTCTTC.